This T cell receptor (beta chain) was recovered during a study of blood T cell repertoires in COVID-19. Overall study: Sources were T cells, B-cell-depleted T cells, or PBMCs; the material itself was cDNA or gDNA.

Study processing details: Counts of nucleated cells, estimated from reference gene primer amplification, were obtained. The data were produced by immunoSEQ multiplex PCR, yet TCRdb's version contains in-frame clones alone and is incomplete. Clone size and the V and J calls come from that table; the DNA yielded D and trimming. The top ten clones hold less than 2% of a sample with over 120,000 clones, around 90% of them seen once. The V gene lost 5 bases and the J gene lost 0 bases, with 16 bases spanning the gap. The germline V gene has CDR1 MGHRA and CDR2 YSYEKL. The CDR3 contains 16 residues. Source material: peripheral blood. The V and J genes are TRBV4-1 and TRBJ1-1; a weak D match, TRBD1 (5 bases). The receptor was isolated from an older man with acute or convalescent COVID-19. In nucleotides, the CDR3 is TGCGCCAGCAGCTCACCGGGGGGGACCCTGAACACTGAAGCTTTCTTT. It codes for CASSSPGGTLNTEAFF.